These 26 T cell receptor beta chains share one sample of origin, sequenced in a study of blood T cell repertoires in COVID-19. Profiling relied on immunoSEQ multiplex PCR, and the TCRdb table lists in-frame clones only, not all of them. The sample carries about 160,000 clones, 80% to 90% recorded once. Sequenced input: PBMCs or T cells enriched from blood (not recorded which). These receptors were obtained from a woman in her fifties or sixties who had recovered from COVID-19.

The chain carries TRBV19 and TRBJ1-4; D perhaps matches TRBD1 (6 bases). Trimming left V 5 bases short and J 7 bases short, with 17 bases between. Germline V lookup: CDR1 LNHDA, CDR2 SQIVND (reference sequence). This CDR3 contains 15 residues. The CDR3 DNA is TGTGCCAGTAGTCACAGGGTAATAGCGGGTGAAAAACTGTTTTTT. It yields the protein CASSHRVIAGEKLFF.

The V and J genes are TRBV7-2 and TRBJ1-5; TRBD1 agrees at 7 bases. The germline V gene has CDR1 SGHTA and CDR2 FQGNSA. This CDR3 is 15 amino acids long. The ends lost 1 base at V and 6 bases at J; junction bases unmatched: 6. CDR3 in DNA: TGTGCCAGCAGCTTAGACAGGGGACCGGGTCAGCCCCAGCATTTT. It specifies CASSLDRGPGQPQHF. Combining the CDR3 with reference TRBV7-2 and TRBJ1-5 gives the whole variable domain GAGVSQSPSNKVTEKGKDVELRCDPISGHTALYWYRQSLGQGLEFLIYFQGNSAPDKSGLPSDRFSAERTGGSVSTLTIQRTQQEDSAVYLCASSLDRGPGQPQHFGDGTRLSIL.

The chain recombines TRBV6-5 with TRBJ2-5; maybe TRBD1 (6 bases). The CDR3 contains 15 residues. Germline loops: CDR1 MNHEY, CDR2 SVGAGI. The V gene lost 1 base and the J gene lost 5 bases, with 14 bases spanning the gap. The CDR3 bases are TGTGCCAGCAGTTACTACCAGGGGCCGGAGGAGACCCAGTACTTC. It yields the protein CASSYYQGPEETQYF.

CDR3 sequence reads: CAISGTANQPQHF. Written as DNA, the CDR3 is TGTGCCATCAGTGGGACAGCTAATCAGCCCCAGCATTTT. The chain carries TRBV10-3 and TRBJ1-5; a weak D match, TRBD1 (6 bases). The CDR3 has 13 residues. Germline CDR1 and CDR2: ENHRY and SYGVKD. Trimming cost V 4 bases and J 4 bases, with 8 bases left between them.

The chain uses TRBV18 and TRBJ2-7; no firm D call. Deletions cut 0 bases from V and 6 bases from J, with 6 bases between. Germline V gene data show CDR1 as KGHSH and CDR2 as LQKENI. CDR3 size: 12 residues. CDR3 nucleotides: TGTGCCAGCTCACCACCCCTAGGCGAGCAGTACTTC. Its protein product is CASSPPLGEQYF.

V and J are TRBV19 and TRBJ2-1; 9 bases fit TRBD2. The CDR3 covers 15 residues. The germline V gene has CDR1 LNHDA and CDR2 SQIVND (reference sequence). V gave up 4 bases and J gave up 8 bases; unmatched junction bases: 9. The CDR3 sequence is CASSTLAGTGDEQFF. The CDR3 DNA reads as TGTGCCAGTAGTACGCTAGCGGGGACCGGCGATGAGCAGTTCTTC.

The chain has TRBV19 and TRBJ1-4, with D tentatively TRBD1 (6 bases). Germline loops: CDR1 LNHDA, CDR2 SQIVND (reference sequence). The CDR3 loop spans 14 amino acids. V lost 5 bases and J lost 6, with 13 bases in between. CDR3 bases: TGTGCCAGTAGTCCTCTCAACAGGGATGAAAAACTGTTTTTT. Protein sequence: CASSPLNRDEKLFF.

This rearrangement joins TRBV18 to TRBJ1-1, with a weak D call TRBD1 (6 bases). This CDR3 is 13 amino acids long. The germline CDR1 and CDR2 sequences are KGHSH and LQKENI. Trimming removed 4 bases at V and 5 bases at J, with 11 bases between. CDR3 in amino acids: CASSLLQGTEAFF. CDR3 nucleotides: TGTGCCAGCTCACTCTTACAGGGAACTGAAGCTTTCTTT.

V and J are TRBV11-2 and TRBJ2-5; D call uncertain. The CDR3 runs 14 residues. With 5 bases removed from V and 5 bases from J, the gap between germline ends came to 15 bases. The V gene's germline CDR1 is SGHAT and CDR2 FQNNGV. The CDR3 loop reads CASSPTRASETQYF. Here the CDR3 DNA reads TGTGCCAGCAGCCCCACCCGTGCGTCCGAGACCCAGTACTTC.

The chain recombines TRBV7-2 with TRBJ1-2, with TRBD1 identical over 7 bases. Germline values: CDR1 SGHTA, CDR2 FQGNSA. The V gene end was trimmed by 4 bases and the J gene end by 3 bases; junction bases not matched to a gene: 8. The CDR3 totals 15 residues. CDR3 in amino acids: CASSSMTGMDYGYTF. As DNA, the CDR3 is TGTGCCAGCAGCTCGATGACAGGGATGGACTATGGCTACACCTTC.

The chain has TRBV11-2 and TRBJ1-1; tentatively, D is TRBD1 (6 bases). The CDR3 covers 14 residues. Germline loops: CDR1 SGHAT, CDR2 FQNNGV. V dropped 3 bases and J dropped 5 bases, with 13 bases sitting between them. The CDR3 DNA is TGTGCCAGCAGCTTTCTGGGGGCCGTGACTGAAGCTTTCTTT. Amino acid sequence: CASSFLGAVTEAFF.

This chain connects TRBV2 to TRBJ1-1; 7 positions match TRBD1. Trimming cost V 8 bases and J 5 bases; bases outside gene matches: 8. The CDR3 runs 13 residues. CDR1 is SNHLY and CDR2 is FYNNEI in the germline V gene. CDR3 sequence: CASELDRETEAFF. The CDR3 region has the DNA TGTGCCAGCGAGCTCGACAGGGAAACTGAAGCTTTCTTT.

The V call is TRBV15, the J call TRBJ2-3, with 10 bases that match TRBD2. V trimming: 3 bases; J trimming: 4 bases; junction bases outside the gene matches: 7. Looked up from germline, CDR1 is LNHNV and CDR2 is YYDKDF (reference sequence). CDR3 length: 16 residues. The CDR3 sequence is CATSRVSGGLADTQYF. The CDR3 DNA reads TGTGCCACCAGCAGGGTTAGCGGGGGGTTGGCAGATACGCAGTATTTT. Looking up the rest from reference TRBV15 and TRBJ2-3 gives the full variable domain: DAMVIQNPRYQVTQFGKPVTLSCSQTLNHNVMYWYQQKSSQAPKLLFHYYDKDFNNEADTPDNFQSRRPNTSFCFLDIRSPGLGDTAMYLCATSRVSGGLADTQYFGPGTRLTVL.

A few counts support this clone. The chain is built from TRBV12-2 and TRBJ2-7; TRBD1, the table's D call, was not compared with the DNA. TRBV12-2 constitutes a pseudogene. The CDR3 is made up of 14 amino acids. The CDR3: CASRLVATAPEQYF. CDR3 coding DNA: TGTGCAAGTCGCTTAGTGGCCACAGCCCCCGAGCAGTACTTC.

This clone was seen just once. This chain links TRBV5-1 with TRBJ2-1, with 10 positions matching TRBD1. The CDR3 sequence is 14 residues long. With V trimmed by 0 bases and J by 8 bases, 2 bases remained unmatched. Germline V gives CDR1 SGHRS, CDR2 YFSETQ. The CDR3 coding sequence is TGCGCCAGCAGCTTGGGACAGGGGGCGTATGAGCAGTTCTTC. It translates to CASSLGQGAYEQFF.

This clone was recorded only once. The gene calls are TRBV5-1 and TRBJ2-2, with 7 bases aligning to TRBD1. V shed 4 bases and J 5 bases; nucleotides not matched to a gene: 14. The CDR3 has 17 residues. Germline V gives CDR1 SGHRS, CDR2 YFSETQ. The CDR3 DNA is TGCGCCAGCAGCCCTAGGCACAGGGGAGCGTTTACCGGGGAGCTGTTTTTT. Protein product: CASSPRHRGAFTGELFF.

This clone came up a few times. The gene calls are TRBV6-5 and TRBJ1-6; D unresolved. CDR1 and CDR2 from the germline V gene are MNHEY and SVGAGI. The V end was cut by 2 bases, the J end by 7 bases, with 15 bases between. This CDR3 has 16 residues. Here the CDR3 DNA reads TGTGCCAGCAGTTACAGCCCCAGGATAGACAATTCACCCCTCCACTTT. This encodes CASSYSPRIDNSPLHF.

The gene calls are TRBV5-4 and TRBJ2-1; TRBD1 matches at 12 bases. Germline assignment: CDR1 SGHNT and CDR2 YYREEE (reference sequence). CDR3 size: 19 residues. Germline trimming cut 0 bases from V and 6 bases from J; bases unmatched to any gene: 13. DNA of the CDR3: TGTGCCAGCAGCTTGGGGACGGGACAGGGGGCGAAAGTAATCAATGAGCAGTTCTTC. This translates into CASSLGTGQGAKVINEQFF.

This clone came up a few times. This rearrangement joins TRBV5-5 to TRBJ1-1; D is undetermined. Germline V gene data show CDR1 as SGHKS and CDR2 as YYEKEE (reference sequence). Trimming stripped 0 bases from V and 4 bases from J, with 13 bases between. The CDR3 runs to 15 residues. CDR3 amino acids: CASSLEEGRTTEAFF. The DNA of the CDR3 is TGTGCCAGCAGCTTGGAGGAGGGAAGGACCACTGAAGCTTTCTTT.

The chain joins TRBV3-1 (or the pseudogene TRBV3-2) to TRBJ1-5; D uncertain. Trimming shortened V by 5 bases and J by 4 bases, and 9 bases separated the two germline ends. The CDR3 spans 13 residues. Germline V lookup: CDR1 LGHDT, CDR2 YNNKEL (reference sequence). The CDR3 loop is CASSAKWNQPQHF. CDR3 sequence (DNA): TGTGCCAGCAGCGCTAAGTGGAATCAGCCCCAGCATTTT.

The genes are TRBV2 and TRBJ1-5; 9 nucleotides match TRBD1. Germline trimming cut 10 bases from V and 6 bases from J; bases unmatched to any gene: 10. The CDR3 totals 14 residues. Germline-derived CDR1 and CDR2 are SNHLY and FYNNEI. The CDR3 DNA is TGTGCCACCTCAGCGGGACAGGGTTTTCAGCCCCAGCATTTT. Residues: CATSAGQGFQPQHF.

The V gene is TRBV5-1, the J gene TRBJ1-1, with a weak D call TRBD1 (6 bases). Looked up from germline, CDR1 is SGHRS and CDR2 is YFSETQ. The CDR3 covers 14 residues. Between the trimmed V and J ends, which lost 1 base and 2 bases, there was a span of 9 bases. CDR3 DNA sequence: TGCGCCAGCAGCTTGACAGGGCAAAACACTGAAGCTTTCTTT. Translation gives CASSLTGQNTEAFF. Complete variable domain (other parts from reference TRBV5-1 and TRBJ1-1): KAGVTQTPRYLIKTRGQQVTLSCSPISGHRSVSWYQQTPGQGLQFLFEYFSETQRNKGNFPGRFSGRQFSNSRSEMNVSTLELGDSALYLCASSLTGQNTEAFFGQGTRLTVV.

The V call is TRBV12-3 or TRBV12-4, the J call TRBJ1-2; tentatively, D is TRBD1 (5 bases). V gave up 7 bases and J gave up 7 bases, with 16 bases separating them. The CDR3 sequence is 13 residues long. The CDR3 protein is CASTHTVGLGYTF. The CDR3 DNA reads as TGTGCCAGCACCCACACGGTGGGGCTTGGCTACACCTTC.

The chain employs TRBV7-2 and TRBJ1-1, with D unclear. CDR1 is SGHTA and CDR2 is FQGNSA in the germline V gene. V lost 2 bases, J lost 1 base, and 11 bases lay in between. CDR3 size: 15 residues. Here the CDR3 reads CASSLLSTTNTEAFF. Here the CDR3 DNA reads TGTGCCAGCAGCTTACTTTCCACAACGAACACTGAAGCTTTCTTT.

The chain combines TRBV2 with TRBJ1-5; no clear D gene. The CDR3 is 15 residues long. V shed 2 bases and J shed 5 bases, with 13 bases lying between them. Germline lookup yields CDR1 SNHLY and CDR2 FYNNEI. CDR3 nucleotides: TGTGCCAGCAGTGAAAGCAGAAGAGGCGATCAGCCCCAGCATTTT. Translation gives CASSESRRGDQPQHF.

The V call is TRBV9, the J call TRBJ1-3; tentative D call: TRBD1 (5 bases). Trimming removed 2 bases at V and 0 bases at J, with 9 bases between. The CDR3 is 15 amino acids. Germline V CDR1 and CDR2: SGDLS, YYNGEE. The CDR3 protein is CASSVDQGSGNTIYF. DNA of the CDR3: TGTGCCAGCAGCGTCGACCAGGGCTCTGGAAACACCATATATTTT.